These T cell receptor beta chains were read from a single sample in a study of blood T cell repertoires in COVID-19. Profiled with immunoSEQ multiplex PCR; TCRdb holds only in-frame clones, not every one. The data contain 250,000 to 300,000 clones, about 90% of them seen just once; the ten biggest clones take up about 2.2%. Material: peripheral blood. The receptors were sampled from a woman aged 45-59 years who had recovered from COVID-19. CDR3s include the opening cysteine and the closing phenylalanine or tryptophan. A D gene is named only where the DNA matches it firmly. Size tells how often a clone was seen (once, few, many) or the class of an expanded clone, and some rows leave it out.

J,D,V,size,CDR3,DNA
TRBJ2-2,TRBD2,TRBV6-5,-,CASSFLAGGKTGELFF,TGTGCCAGCAGTTTCTTAGCGGGGGGCAAGACCGGGGAGCTGTTTTTT
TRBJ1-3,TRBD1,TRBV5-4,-,CASSRPGQGSGANTIYF,TGTGCCAGCAGCCGGCCGGGACAGGGGTCGGGGGCAAACACCATATATTTT
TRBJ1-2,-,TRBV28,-,CASSLGSAYYGYTF,TGTGCCAGCAGTTTAGGCAGTGCTTACTATGGCTACACCTTC
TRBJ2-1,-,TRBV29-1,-,CSAATGSNEQFF,TGCAGCGCCGCCACAGGGAGCAATGAGCAGTTCTTC
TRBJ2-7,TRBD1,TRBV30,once,CAWSVGQNYEQYF,TGTGCCTGGAGTGTGGGACAGAACTACGAGCAGTACTTC
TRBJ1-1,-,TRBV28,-,CASSFTGNTEAFF,TGTGCCAGCAGTTTCACGGGGAACACTGAAGCTTTCTTT
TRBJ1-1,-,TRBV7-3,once,CASSLRSGDTEAFF,TGTGCCAGCAGCTTGAGGTCAGGGGACACTGAAGCTTTCTTT
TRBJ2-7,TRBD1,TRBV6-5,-,CASYRTGLSYEQYF,TGTGCCAGCTACAGGACAGGGTTGTCCTACGAGCAGTACTTC
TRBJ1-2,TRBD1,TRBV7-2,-,CASSSSGTGGFYGYTF,TGTGCCAGCAGCTCCTCCGGGACAGGGGGCTTCTATGGCTACACCTTC
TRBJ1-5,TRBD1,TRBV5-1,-,CASSPQPGQENQPQHF,TGCGCCAGCAGCCCACAGCCGGGACAGGAAAATCAGCCCCAGCATTTT
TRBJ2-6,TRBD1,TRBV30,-,CARGRGPSSGANVLTF,TGTGCCCGCGGCAGGGGGCCTAGCTCTGGGGCCAACGTCCTGACTTTC
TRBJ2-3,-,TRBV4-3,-,CASSQEQGRGTDTQYF,TGCGCCAGCAGCCAAGAGCAGGGGCGCGGCACAGATACGCAGTATTTT
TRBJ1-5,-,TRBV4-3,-,CASSQEEGRDQPQHF,TGCGCCAGCAGCCAAGAGGAAGGGAGAGATCAGCCCCAGCATTTT
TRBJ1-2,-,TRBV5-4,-,CASSLLSGFGYTF,TGTGCCAGCAGCTTGTTGTCAGGGTTTGGCTACACCTTC
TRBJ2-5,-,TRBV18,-,CATNQGQETQYF,TGTGCCACGAACCAGGGGCAAGAGACCCAGTACTTC
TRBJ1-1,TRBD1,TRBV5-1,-,CASSRGTANTEAFF,TGCGCCAGCAGCAGGGGGACAGCCAACACTGAAGCTTTCTTT
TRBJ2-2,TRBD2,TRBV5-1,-,CASSGASGVTGELFF,TGCGCCAGCAGCGGGGCTAGCGGGGTCACCGGGGAGCTGTTTTTT
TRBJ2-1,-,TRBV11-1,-,CASSLGQTLRGEQFF,TGTGCCAGCAGCTTAGGACAGACTCTCAGGGGTGAGCAGTTCTTC
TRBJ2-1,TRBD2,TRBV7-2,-,CASSTRTSGSYNEQFF,TGTGCCAGCAGCACCCGGACTAGCGGCTCCTACAATGAGCAGTTCTTC
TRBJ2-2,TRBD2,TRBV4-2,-,CASSRASGSEAGELFF,TGTGCCAGCAGCCGAGCTAGCGGGAGTGAGGCCGGGGAGCTGTTTTTT
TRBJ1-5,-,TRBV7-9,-,CASSLGGEQPQHF,TGTGCCAGCAGCTTAGGGGGGGAACAGCCCCAGCATTTT
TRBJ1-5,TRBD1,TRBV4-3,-,CASSQGAWDRVRNQPQHF,TGCGCCAGCAGCCAAGGGGCCTGGGACAGGGTTCGTAATCAGCCCCAGCATTTT
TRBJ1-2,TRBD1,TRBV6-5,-,CASTTGGYIDGYTF,TGTGCCAGCACAACAGGGGGCTATATCGATGGCTACACCTTC
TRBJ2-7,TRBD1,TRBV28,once,CASSLQGRGTYEQYF,TGTGCCAGCAGCCTACAGGGGAGAGGGACCTACGAGCAGTACTTC
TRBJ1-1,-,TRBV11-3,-,CASSPGLDNTEAFF,TGTGCCAGCAGCCCCGGACTCGACAACACTGAAGCTTTCTTT
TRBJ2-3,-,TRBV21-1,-,CASSKVSREGGTDTQYF,TGTGCCAGCAGCAAAGTCTCGCGGGAGGGCGGAACAGATACGCAGTATTTT
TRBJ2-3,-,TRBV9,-,CASSARDTRDTQYF,TGTGCCAGCAGCGCCCGGGACACTCGAGATACGCAGTATTTT
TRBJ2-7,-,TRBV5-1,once,CASSLSGSSYEQYF,TGCGCCAGCAGCTTGAGCGGTAGCTCCTACGAGCAGTACTTC
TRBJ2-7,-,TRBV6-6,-,CASRPPGTTTYEQYF,TGTGCCAGCAGACCTCCCGGGACAACCACCTACGAGCAGTACTTC
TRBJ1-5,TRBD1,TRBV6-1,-,CASSPTGQGAKAQHF,TGTGCCAGCAGTCCCACGGGACAGGGCGCCAAGGCCCAGCATTTT
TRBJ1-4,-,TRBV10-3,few,CAISPGSNEKLFF,TGTGCCATCAGTCCAGGTTCTAATGAAAAACTGTTTTTT
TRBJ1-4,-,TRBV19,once,CASKTTGYLEKLFF,TGTGCCAGTAAGACAACAGGGTACCTTGAAAAACTGTTTTTT
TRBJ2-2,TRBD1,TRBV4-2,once,CASSQDLQGAPTGELFF,TGTGCCAGCAGCCAAGATCTCCAGGGGGCGCCCACCGGGGAGCTGTTTTTT
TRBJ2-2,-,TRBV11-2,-,CASSLDLTGELFF,TGTGCCAGCAGCTTAGACCTCACCGGGGAGCTGTTTTTT
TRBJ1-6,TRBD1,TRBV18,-,CASSPGQGVNSPLHF,TGTGCCAGCTCACCTGGACAGGGGGTTAATTCACCCCTCCACTTT
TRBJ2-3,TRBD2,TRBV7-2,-,CASSLALLSGGAGDTQYF,TGTGCCAGCAGCTTAGCCCTTCTTAGCGGGGGGGCAGGAGATACGCAGTATTTT